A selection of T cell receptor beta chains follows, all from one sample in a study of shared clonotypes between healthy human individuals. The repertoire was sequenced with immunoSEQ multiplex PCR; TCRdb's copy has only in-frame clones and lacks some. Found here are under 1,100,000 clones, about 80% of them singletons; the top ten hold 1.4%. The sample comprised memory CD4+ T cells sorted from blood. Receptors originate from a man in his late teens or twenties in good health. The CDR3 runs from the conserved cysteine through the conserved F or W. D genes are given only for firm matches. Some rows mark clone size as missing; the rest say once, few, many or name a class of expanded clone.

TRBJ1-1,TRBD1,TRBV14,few,TGTGCCAGCAGCCCTTATCGGACAGGGGGCAAGGTGAGGACTGAAGCTTTCTTT,CASSPYRTGGKVRTEAFF
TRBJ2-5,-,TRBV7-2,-,TGTGCCAGCAGCCCCCGACCAGTACAAGAGACCCAGTACTTC,CASSPRPVQETQYF
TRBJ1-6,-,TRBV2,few,TGTGCCAGCAGTGAACAGGGGCCTAATTCACCCCTCCACTTT,CASSEQGPNSPLHF
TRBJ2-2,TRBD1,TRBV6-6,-,TGTGCCAGCAGTTCACAGGGGGCGGATACCGGGGAGCTGTTTTTT,CASSSQGADTGELFF
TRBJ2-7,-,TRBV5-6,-,TGTGCCAGCAGCAAGAGGGCAGGGCGGATCTACGAGCAGTACTTC,CASSKRAGRIYEQYF
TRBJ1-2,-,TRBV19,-,TGTGCCAGTAGTACCCCCCCCGGACAGAGTAACTATGGCTACACCTTC,CASSTPPGQSNYGYTF
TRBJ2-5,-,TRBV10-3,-,TGTGCCATCAGTGAGTCGCCGGGGGAGACCCAGTACTTC,CAISESPGETQYF
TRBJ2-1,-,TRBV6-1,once,TGTGCCAGCAGAACAGGGATAATTAATGAGCAGTTCTTC,CASRTGIINEQFF
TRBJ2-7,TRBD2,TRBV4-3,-,TGCGCCAGCAGCCGCCGCCTGGGCGGGAGCTACGAGCAGTACTTC,CASSRRLGGSYEQYF
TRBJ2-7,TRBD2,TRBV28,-,TGTGCCAGCAGTTGGACTAGCGGGGGGAACCGGTTTTACGAGCAGTACTTC,CASSWTSGGNRFYEQYF
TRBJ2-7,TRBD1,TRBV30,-,TGTGCCTGGACCCGCGGACAGGTACCCTACGAGCAGTACTTC,CAWTRGQVPYEQYF
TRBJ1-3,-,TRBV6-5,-,TGTGCCAGCAGATTTGGGGGTCCGGGAAACACCATATATTTT,CASRFGGPGNTIYF
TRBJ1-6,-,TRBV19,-,TGTGCCAGTAGTATAGGTGGTGGGGCGATTGGCTCGGCCCTCCACTTT,CASSIGGGAIGSALHF
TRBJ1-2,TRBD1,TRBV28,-,TGTGCCAGCAGCAAAAGGGCGGGACAGGGGTTCGGTACGATCACGGATGGCTACACCTTC,CASSKRAGQGFGTITDGYTF
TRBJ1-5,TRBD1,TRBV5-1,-,TGCGCCAGCAGCTTGGGGACAGGGCTCGGTCAGCCCCAGCATTTT,CASSLGTGLGQPQHF
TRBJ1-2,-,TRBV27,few,TGTGCCAGCAGTTTCCGTGGTGAGGGATATGGCTACACCTTC,CASSFRGEGYGYTF
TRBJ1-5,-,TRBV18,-,TGTGCCAGCTCAACGGACAGTAATCAGCCCCAGCATTTT,CASSTDSNQPQHF
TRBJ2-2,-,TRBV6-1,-,TGTGCCAGCAGTGGGACTCCACTAAGCCCCGCCGGGGAGCTGTTTTTT,CASSGTPLSPAGELFF
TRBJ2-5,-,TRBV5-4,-,TGTGCCAGCAGCTTTACCGCGCTACTCCAAGAGACCCAGTACTTC,CASSFTALLQETQYF
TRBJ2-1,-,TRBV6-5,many,TGTGCCAGCAGTCCGGGAGTTCGCCTTGAGCAGTTCTTC,CASSPGVRLEQFF
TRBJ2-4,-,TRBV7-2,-,TGTGCCAGCAGCTTACAGGGGTCGAAAAACATTCAGTACTTC,CASSLQGSKNIQYF
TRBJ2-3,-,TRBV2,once,TGTGCCAGCAGAGCCGGGACTCCCGGGGGCACAGATACGCAGTATTTT,CASRAGTPGGTDTQYF